This TCR beta chain was captured by sequencing in a study of blood T cell repertoires in COVID-19. This clone is a singleton in its sample. Sequencing was performed with immunoSEQ multiplex PCR; in TCRdb, only in-frame clones are kept and a portion is missing. The sample lists about 110,000 clones, 84% occurring once. Sequenced: peripheral blood. The receptor was isolated from a human donor in a cohort sampled during active COVID-19.

The CDR3 nucleotides are TGTGCCAGCAGCATAGGCAGGGGGCTTGGCGGGGAGCTGTTTTTT. Protein: CASSIGRGLGGELFF. This rearrangement joins TRBV11-3 to TRBJ2-2; 8 bases line up with TRBD1. This CDR3 contains 15 residues. Germline CDR1 and CDR2: SGHNT and YENEEA. The V gene end was trimmed by 5 bases and the J gene end by 7 bases; junction bases not matched to a gene: 9.